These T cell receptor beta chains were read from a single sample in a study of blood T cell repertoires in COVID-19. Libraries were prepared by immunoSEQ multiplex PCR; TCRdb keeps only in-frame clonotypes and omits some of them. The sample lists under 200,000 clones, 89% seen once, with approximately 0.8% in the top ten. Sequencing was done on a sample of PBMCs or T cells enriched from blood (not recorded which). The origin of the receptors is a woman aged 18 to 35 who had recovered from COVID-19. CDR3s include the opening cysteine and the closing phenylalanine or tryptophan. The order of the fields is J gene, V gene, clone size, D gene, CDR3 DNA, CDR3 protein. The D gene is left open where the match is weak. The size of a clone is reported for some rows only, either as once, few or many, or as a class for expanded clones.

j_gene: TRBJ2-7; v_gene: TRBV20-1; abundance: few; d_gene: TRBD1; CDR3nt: TGCAGTGCTAGTTTAGGGCAGGGGGCATTCAGGGAGCAGTACTTC; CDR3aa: CSASLGQGAFREQYF
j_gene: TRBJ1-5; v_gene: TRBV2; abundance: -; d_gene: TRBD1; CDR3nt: TGTGCCAGCAGGGGGACAGGGGTGTGGAATCAGCCCCAGCATTTT; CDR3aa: CASRGTGVWNQPQHF
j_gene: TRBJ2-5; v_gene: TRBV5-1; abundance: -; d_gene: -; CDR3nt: TGCGCCAGCAGCTTGGCCCTGGGACAAAAAGAGACCCAGTACTTC; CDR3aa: CASSLALGQKETQYF
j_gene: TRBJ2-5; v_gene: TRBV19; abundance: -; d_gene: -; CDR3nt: TGTGCCAGTAGTATAGCAGGGGGGGAGACCCAGTACTTC; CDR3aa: CASSIAGGETQYF
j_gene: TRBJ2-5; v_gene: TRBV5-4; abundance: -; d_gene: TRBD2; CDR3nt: TGTGCCAGCAACCACGCGGGAGGGACTCAAGAGACCCAGTACTTC; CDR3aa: CASNHAGGTQETQYF
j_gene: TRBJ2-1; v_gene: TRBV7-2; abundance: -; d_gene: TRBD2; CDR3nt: TGTGCCAGCAGCTTAGGGCTAGCGGGAGGAAATGAGCAGTTCTTC; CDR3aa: CASSLGLAGGNEQFF
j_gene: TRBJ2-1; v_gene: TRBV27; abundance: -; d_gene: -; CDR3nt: TGTGCCAGCGGGAACAGAAGGAGGAATGAGCAGTTCTTC; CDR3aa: CASGNRRRNEQFF
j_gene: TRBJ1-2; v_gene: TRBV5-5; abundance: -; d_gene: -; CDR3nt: TGTGCCAGCAGCTTTACAGGAAACTATGGCTACACCTTC; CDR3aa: CASSFTGNYGYTF
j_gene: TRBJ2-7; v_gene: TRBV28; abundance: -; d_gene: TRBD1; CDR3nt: TGTGCCAGCAGTCCCCTGGGACAGAGCTACGAGCAGTACTTC; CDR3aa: CASSPLGQSYEQYF
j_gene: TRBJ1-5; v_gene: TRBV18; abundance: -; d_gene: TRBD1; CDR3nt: TGTGCCAGCTCACTAAACGCCGGGACAGGAATATCACCCCAGCATTTT; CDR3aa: CASSLNAGTGISPQHF
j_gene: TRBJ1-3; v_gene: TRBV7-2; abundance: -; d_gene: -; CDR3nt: TGTGCCAGCAGCCCCCGCCTAGGGGTAGCTGGAAACACCATATATTTT; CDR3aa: CASSPRLGVAGNTIYF
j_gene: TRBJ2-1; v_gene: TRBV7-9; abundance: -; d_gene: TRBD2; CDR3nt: TGTGCCAGCAGCCATAGCGGGAGTCGGGGCGATGAGCAGTTCTTC; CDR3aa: CASSHSGSRGDEQFF
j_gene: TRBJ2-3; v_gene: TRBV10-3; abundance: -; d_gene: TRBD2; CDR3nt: TGTGCCACGAGAGTGAATATAGCGGGAGGCACAGATACGCAGTATTTT; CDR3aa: CATRVNIAGGTDTQYF
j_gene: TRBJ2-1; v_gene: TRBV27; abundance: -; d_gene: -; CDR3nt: TGTGCCAGCAGTGCGAGACCGGGGTACTTTGAGCAGTTCTTC; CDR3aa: CASSARPGYFEQFF
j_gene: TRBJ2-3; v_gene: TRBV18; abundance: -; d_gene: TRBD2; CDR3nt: TGTGCCAGCTCGCTCGGAAGGACTAGCGGGAGGGCACGGTCGGGAGATACGCAGTATTTT; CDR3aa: CASSLGRTSGRARSGDTQYF
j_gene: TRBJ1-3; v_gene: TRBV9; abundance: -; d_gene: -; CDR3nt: TGTGCCAGCACGAGAAGTGGGGCAATCGGAAACACCATATATTTT; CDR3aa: CASTRSGAIGNTIYF
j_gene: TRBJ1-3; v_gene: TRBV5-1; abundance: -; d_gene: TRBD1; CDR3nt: TGCGCCAGCAGCTTGGAAGGACAGGGAATGGGCTCTGGAAACACCATATATTTT; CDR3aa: CASSLEGQGMGSGNTIYF
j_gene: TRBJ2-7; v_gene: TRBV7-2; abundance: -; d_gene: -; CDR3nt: TGTGCCAGCAGCTTAGTGGGGGGGGCCAAAGATCCATACGAGCAGTACTTC; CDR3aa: CASSLVGGAKDPYEQYF
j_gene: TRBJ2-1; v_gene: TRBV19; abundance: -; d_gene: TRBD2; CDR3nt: TGTGCCACCAGTAGCGGGAGGGCCTTCAATGAGCAGTTCTTC; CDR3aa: CATSSGRAFNEQFF
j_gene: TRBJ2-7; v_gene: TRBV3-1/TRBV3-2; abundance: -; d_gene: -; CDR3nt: TGTGCCAGCAGTCCAGCGTTAAGCTCCTACGAGCAGTACTTC; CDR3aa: CASSPALSSYEQYF
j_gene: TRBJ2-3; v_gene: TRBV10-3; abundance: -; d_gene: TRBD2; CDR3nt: TGTGCCATCAGGACCCTAGCGGGAGGGCCGGATACGCAGTATTTT; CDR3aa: CAIRTLAGGPDTQYF
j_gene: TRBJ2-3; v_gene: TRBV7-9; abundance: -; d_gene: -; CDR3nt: TGTGCCAGCAGCCCTGTGGGGCGGAGCACAGATACGCAGTATTTT; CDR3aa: CASSPVGRSTDTQYF
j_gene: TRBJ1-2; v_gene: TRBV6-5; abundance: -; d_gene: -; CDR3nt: TGTGCCAGCATAAGTAGGGGTGTCATCACTGGCTACACCTTC; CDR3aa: CASISRGVITGYTF
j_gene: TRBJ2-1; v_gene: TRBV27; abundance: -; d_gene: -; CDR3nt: TGTGCCAGCGCGGTCCCGTCGGGCTACAATGAGCAGTTCTTC; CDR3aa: CASAVPSGYNEQFF
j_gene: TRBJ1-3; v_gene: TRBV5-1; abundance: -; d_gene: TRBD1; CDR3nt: TGCGCCAGCAGCATGGACAGGGGCTCTGGAAACACCATATATTTT; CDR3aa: CASSMDRGSGNTIYF
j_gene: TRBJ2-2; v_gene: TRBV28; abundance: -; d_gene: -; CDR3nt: TGTGCCACCTCGGTCCTCACGAACACCGGGGAGCTGTTTTTT; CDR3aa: CATSVLTNTGELFF
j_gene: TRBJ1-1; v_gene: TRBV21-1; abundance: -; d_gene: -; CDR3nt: TGTGCCAGCAGCAAAGCGAGGATAGGGAGACAGGGTAGGGAAGTGACCACTGAAGCTTTCTTT; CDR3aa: CASSKARIGRQGREVTTEAFF
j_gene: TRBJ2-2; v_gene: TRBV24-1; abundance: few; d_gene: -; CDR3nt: TGTGCCACCAGTGATCCAGGGGCGTCCGGGGAGCTGTTTTTT; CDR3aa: CATSDPGASGELFF
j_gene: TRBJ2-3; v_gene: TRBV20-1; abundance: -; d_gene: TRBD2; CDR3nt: TGCAGTGCTAGTACTAGCGGGAGGGCCTTTGACACAGATACGCAGTATTTT; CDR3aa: CSASTSGRAFDTDTQYF
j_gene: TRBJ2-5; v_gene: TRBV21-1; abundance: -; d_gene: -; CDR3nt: TGTGCCAGCGGTCTAGGGCTAGCGGGAGGAAGGGTGTGGGTAAAAGAGACCCAGTACTTC; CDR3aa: CASGLGLAGGRVWVKETQYF
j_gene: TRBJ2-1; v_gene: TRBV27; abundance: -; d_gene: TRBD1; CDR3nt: TGTGCCAGCAGCCGACAGGGGTACAATGAGCAGTTCTTC; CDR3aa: CASSRQGYNEQFF
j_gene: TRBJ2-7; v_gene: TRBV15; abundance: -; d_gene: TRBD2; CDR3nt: TGTGCCACCAGCAGAGTTCGGCTAGCTGTTAGCGGGAGTTCCTACGAGCAGTACTTC; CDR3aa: CATSRVRLAVSGSSYEQYF
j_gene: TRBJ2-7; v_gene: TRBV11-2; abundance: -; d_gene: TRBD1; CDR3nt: TGTGCCAGCAGCTTAGATCGGAAAGGGACAGGGTTTCGTTACGAGCAGTACTTC; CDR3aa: CASSLDRKGTGFRYEQYF
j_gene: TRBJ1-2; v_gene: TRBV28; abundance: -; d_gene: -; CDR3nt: TGTGCCAGCAGTTTAGGCCAGATCTATGGCTACACCTTC; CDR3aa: CASSLGQIYGYTF
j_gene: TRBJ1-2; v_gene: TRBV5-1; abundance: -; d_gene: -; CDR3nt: TGCGCCAGCAGCACCGCTAGGGGAAACTATGGCTACACCTTC; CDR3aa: CASSTARGNYGYTF
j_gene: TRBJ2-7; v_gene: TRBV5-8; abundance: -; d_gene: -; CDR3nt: TGTGCCAGCAGCTTGGAAGGCGGCACCGAGCAGTACTTC; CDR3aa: CASSLEGGTEQYF
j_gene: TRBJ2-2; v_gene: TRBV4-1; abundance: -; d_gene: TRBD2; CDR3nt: TGCGCCAGCAGCCAAGGTGGACTAGCGGGAGTAGGCACCGGGGAGCTGTTTTTT; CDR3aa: CASSQGGLAGVGTGELFF
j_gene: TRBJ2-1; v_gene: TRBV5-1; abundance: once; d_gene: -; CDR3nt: TGCGCCAGCAGTTACCCGGGTCTGAATGAGCAGTTCTTC; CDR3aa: CASSYPGLNEQFF
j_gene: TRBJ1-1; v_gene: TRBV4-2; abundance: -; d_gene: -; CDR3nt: TGTGCCAGCAGCCAAATCGGGGGGCCTGACACTGAAGCTTTCTTT; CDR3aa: CASSQIGGPDTEAFF
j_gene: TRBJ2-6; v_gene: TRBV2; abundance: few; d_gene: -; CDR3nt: TGTGCCACAAGGTTGGGCACTGGGGCCAACGTCCTGACTTTC; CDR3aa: CATRLGTGANVLTF
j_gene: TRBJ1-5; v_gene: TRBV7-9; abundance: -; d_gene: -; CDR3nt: TGTGCCAGCAGCCGAGGATTTAATCAGCCCCAGCATTTT; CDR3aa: CASSRGFNQPQHF
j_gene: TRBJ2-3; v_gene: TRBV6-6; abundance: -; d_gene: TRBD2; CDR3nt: TGTGCCAGCAGTCGTACTCCGACTAGCGGGAGTGGGGCAGATACGCAGTATTTT; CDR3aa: CASSRTPTSGSGADTQYF
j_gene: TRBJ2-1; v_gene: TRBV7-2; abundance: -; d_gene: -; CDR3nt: TGTGCCAGCAGCTTATATAGCCGCTCCTACAATGAGCAGTTCTTC; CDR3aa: CASSLYSRSYNEQFF
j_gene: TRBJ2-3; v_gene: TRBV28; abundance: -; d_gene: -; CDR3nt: TGTGCCAGCAGTTTATTGGTATTAGAGGGCACAGATACGCAGTATTTT; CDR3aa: CASSLLVLEGTDTQYF
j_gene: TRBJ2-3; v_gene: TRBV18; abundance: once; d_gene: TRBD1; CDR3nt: TGTGCCAGCTCACCCGTTGGGACAGGGAGCACAGATACGCAGTATTTT; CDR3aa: CASSPVGTGSTDTQYF
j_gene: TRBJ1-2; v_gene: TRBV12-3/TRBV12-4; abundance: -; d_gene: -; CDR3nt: TGTGCCAGCAGCCCCATGGGGGACTCCCTCAACACCTTC; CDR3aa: CASSPMGDSLNTF
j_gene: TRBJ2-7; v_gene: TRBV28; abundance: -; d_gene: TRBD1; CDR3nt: TGTGCCAGCAGACCCGACAGGGGGCAACCCTACGAGCAGTACTTC; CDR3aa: CASRPDRGQPYEQYF
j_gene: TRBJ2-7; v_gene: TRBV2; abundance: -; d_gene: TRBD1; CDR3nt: TGTGCCAGCACCAGAACTCGACAGGGAATCGACGAGCAGTACTTC; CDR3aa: CASTRTRQGIDEQYF
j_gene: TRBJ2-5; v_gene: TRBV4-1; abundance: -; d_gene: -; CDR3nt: TGCGCCAGCAGCCTGGGGGGGGGCCGTGAGACCCAGTACTTC; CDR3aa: CASSLGGGRETQYF
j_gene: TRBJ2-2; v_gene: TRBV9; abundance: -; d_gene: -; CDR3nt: TGTGCCAGCAGCCCTTCTTTTGCCGGGGAGCTGTTTTTT; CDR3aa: CASSPSFAGELFF
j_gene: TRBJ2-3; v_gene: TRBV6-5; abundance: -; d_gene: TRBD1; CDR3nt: TGTGCCAGCAGTCGAGCCGGGACAGAAGGTTCTACGCAGTATTTT; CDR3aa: CASSRAGTEGSTQYF
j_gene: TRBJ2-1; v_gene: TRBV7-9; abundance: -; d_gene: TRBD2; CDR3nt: TGTGCCAGCAGCTTAGCGCGGACTAGCGGGAGTGATGAGCAGTTCTTC; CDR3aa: CASSLARTSGSDEQFF
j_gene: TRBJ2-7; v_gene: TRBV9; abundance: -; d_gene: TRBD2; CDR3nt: TGTGCCAGCAGCCCCACGGCTAGCGGGGGATACGAGCAGTACTTC; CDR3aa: CASSPTASGGYEQYF
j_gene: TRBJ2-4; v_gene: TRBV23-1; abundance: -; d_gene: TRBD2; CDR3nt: TGCGCCCGCAGTCGACGCCTCGGGGGGGTGGGCAAAAACATTCAGTACTTC; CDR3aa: CARSRRLGGVGKNIQYF
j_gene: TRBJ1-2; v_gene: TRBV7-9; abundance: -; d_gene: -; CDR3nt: TGTGCCAGCAGCCCCTCCGAAGCTTACTATGGCTACACCTTC; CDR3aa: CASSPSEAYYGYTF
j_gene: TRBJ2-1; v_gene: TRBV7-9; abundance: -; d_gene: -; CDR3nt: TGTGCCAGCGCCCCGTCGCAGGACAATGAGCAGTTCTTC; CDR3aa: CASAPSQDNEQFF